One T cell receptor (beta chain) is described in this entry. Original data processing: Reference gene primer amplification gave estimated nucleated cell counts. Repertoires were generated with immunoSEQ multiplex PCR, while TCRdb's copy carries only in-frame clones and drops some. That table supplies the V and J calls and clone size; D and trimming were determined from the DNA. The data contain 250,000 or so clones, 84% of them singletons. The sample belongs to a study of blood T cell repertoires in COVID-19. Study in general: The United States, Italy and Spain were the sources of the acute and convalescent COVID-19 samples. In each case, the material was cDNA or gDNA derived from T cells, B-cell-depleted T cells, or PBMCs.

Trimming shortened V by 3 bases and J by 7 bases, and 9 bases separated the two germline ends. Germline-derived CDR1 and CDR2 are SNHLY and FYNNEI. There are 13 residues in the CDR3. Material: peripheral blood. The receptor's source is a woman in her thirties or forties who had recovered from COVID-19. This chain uses TRBV2 with TRBJ1-4; possible D gene TRBD1, 6 bases. The CDR3 loop is CASSDRGVEKLFF. The CDR3 DNA reads TGTGCCAGCAGTGACAGGGGTGTTGAAAAACTGTTTTTT.